This is a list of T cell receptor beta chains from one sample in a study of blood T cell repertoires in COVID-19. Repertoires were generated with immunoSEQ multiplex PCR, while TCRdb's copy carries only in-frame clones and drops some. This sample yields around 230,000 clones, of which around four fifths are seen a single time; about 8.9% belongs to the top ten. The sample taken for sequencing was peripheral blood. These receptor sequences come from a woman aged 45-60 years with acute or convalescent COVID-19. Both conserved end residues are part of each CDR3. D genes are given only for firm matches. Size is stated for part of the rows, as once, few or many counts, or as a class when the clone is expanded.

size | D | V | CDR3
- | TRBD1 | TRBV7-9 | CASSLQGAGTEAFF
- | TRBD1 | TRBV18 | CASSDLYGTGGGEQFF
- | - | TRBV28 | CASSLLGASGNTIYF
- | - | TRBV7-9 | CASSLVRQAPYEQYF
- | TRBD1 | TRBV5-1 | CASSLQDRVVNEQFF
- | TRBD1 | TRBV6-6 | CASSLDRDDSPLHF
- | - | TRBV27 | CASGLAASPYEQYF
- | TRBD1 | TRBV27 | CASSFMGQGLSYEQYF
few | TRBD2 | TRBV6-1 | CASSETGGPFF
- | TRBD2 | TRBV4-1 | CASSQDWPSGYVDPNTGELFF
- | - | TRBV11-3 | CASSFGGIYNEQFF
- | TRBD2 | TRBV29-1 | CSVREGSRGEYF
- | - | TRBV7-6 | CASSTQAGANTGELFF
- | TRBD1 | TRBV2 | CASSTGTGYGYTF
- | - | TRBV27 | CASSAYRDNGPQHF
- | TRBD1 | TRBV25-1 | CASSNSGTGSGANVLTF
- | TRBD2 | TRBV6-5 | CASRAGGPADTQYF
- | TRBD2 | TRBV15 | CATSRDGLVSGKTSYEQYF
- | TRBD1 | TRBV19 | CASRTIDGTGEPQHF
- | TRBD2 | TRBV9 | CASSPRSSGSYEQYF
once | TRBD1 | TRBV7-8 | CASSSPGQYSTEAFF
- | TRBD1 | TRBV28 | CASSYGTDTEAFF
- | - | TRBV9 | CASSPPGLGLAFF
- | - | TRBV28 | CASSFRGLSNQPQHF
- | TRBD1 | TRBV2 | CASRRDRGADTQYF
- | TRBD1 | TRBV19 | CASSYRTGSSYEQYF
once | - | TRBV7-2 | CASSLGPLGTGELFF